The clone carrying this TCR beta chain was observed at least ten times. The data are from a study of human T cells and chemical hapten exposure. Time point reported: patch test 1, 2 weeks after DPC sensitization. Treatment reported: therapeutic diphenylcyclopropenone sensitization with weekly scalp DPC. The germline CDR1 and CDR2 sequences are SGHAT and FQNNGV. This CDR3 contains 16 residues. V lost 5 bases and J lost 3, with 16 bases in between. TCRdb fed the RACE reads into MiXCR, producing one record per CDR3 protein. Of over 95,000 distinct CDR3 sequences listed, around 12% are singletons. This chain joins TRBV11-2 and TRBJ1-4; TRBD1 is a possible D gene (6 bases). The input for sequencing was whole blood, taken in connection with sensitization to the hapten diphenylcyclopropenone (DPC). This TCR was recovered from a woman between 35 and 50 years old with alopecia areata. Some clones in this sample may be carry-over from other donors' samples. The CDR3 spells CASSQWGGGSNEKLFF. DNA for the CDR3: TGTGCCAGCAGCCAGTGGGGCGGGGGCTCTAATGAAAAACTGTTTTTT.